Listed below are T cell receptor beta chains from one sample, sequenced in a study of breast tumors, draining lymph nodes, adjacent tissues. TCRdb re-derived calls from the multiplex PCR reads in MiXCR, one entry per CDR3 protein. Among approximately 280,000 distinct CDR3 sequences listed, roughly 30% were seen once. Source material: axillary lymph node tissue. These receptors were obtained from a female donor with breast cancer. Some clones in this sample may be carry-over from other donors' samples. The CDR3 runs from the conserved cysteine through the conserved F or W.

j_call v_call cdr3_aa
TRBJ1-3 TRBV13 CASSFWTAGNTIYF
TRBJ2-5 TRBV11-3 CASSFSLQETQYF
TRBJ1-2 TRBV12-3/TRBV12-4 CASSQQIGANYGYTF
TRBJ2-1 TRBV19 CASSTGTNYNEQFF
TRBJ2-2 TRBV24-1 CATSDRTAGTGELFF
TRBJ2-3 TRBV7-6 CASSLQPAGATDTQYF
TRBJ1-3 TRBV7-6 CASSPTDGAGNTICF
TRBJ1-2 TRBV7-9 CASSSLDRESYGYTF
TRBJ1-1 TRBV10-3 CAISEVQWNTEAFF
TRBJ2-3 TRBV7-2 CASSLVRQLSTDTQYF
TRBJ2-3 TRBV6-6 CASSQGHRTDTQYF
TRBJ2-7 TRBV5-1 CASSRGQGSHEQYF
TRBJ2-1 TRBV5-6 CASSYGTSGTEQFF
TRBJ1-5 TRBV12-3/TRBV12-4 CASSFIDQPQHF
TRBJ2-3 TRBV6-1 CASSLESRGPFTDTQYF
TRBJ1-1 TRBV7-9 CASSPRTGGTEAFF
TRBJ1-5 TRBV7-6 CASSLAGQANQPQHF
TRBJ2-7 TRBV2 CASSYSRLAFEQYF
TRBJ2-7 TRBV2 CASSLTGQNQFEQYF
TRBJ1-2 TRBV7-8 CASSLRTSGAGWGTGDGYTF
TRBJ2-1 TRBV4-2 CASSQEVASGLLLGEQFF
TRBJ1-5 TRBV6-7 CASAQKPSQGEGAQPQHF
TRBJ1-2 TRBV29-1 CSVEGPINYGYTF